This T cell receptor (beta chain) appears in the sequencing data of a study of blood T cells in healthy people across ages. A sample-barcoded 5' primer and a J-beta primer mix were used in a second PCR of roughly 6 to 11 cycles. MiXCR was run by TCRdb on the 5' RACE reads, yielding one entry per CDR3 protein. Of 700,000 to 800,000 distinct CDR3 sequences in the sample, approximately 39% are singletons; the top ten hold about 20%. The sample comprised blood. The sequence came from a woman aged 55-69 years in good health.

DNA of the CDR3: TGTGCCAGTATACTAGCGGGAGGAGGAGAGACCCAGTACTTC. Translated: CASILAGGGETQYF. The V call is TRBV28, the J call TRBJ2-5; 12 bases fit TRBD2. Germline values: CDR1 MDHEN, CDR2 SYDVKM. J gave up 4 bases and V 9 bases, and 6 bases lay outside the gene matches. This CDR3 region has 14 residues. Drawing the rest from reference TRBV28 and TRBJ2-5, the complete variable domain is DVKVTQSSRYLVKRTGEKVFLECVQDMDHENMFWYRQDPGLGLRLIYFSYDVKMKEKGDIPEGYSVSREKKERFSLILESASTNQTSMYLCASILAGGGETQYFGPGTRLLVL.